This TCR beta chain was identified during a study of response to subunit inactivated influenza vaccine. The study's findings and limits: A suggestion made by the authors is that each seasonal influenza vaccination recruits few new T cells.

MiXCR, applied by TCRdb to the RT-PCR reads, yields one record per CDR3 protein. The repertoire includes around 650,000 distinct CDR3 sequences, 15% to 18% of them detected once, and roughly 10% sits in the top ten. Trimming took off 8 bases at V and 3 bases at J, with 14 bases between the two ends. This CDR3 is built from 13 residues. Germline assignment: CDR1 MNHNS and CDR2 SASEGT. This clonotype turned up a few times. Its antigen is not known. The V and J genes are TRBV6-1 and TRBJ2-7; D remains unclear. The material was PBMCs from blood, obtained less than 13 days after vaccination. This sequence was found in a man aged 50-60 years who received an inactivated influenza vaccine. This chain's CDR3 is CASATRVGYEQYF. As DNA, the CDR3 is TGTGCCAGCGCCACCAGAGTGGGCTACGAGCAGTACTTC.